Listed here is a single TCR beta chain. These data originate in a study of blood T cell repertoires in COVID-19. About the research overall: Researchers got acute and convalescent COVID-19 samples from the United States, Italy and Spain. T cells, B-cell-depleted T cells, or PBMCs provided the cDNA or gDNA that served as material.

V lost 6 bases and J 5 bases, leaving 10 bases between the germline ends. The length of the CDR3 is 12 residues. Methods used by the authors: The authors estimated nucleated cell counts from reference gene primer amplification. Data came from immunoSEQ multiplex PCR; TCRdb stores just in-frame clones and leaves some out. Clone size and the V and J calls come from that table; the DNA yielded D and trimming. The sample yields approximately 200,000 clones, 80% to 90% seen once. What was sequenced was peripheral blood. This chain connects TRBV12-3 or TRBV12-4 to TRBJ2-5; a weak D match, TRBD2 (5 bases). The TCR sequence derives from a human donor with active or convalescent COVID-19. The donor label of this sample is uncertain. The CDR3 sequence is CASSSRGETQYF. In DNA, the CDR3 is TGTGCCAGCAGCTCCCGAGGGGAGACCCAGTACTTC.